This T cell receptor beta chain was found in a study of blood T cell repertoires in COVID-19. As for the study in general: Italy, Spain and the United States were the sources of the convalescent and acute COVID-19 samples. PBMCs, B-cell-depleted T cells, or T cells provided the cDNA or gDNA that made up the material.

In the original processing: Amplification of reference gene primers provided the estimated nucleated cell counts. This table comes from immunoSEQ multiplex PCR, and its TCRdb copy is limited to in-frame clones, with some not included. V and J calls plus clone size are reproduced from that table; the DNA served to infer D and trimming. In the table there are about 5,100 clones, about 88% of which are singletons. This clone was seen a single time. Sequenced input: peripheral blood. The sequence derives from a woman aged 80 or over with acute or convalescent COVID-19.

CDR3 in DNA: TGTGCCAGCAGCCAAGGACAAGCGGGGCAGTTCTTC. As protein: CASSQGQAGQFF. The gene calls are TRBV16 and TRBJ2-1; TRBD2 might be the D (6 bases). The CDR3 is made up of 12 amino acids. The germline V gene encodes CDR1 KGHSY and CDR2 FQNENV. V lost 2 bases, J lost 12 bases, and 11 bases lay in between.